This T cell receptor (beta chain) originates from a study of Ad26.COV2.S vaccination and SARS-CoV-2 variants. Study context: Among those in the COV1001 Ad26.COV2.S trial arm was the donor. By the intramuscular route, Ad26.COV2.S was given once, or twice 56 days apart.

Sequenced by immunoSEQ multiplex PCR; TCRdb stores in-frame clones only, minus some. Among about 440,000 clones listed, about nine tenths were seen once. Germline values: CDR1 MNHEY, CDR2 SVGEGT. With 4 bases clipped from V and 5 bases from J, the junction kept 8 bases outside the gene matches. This CDR3 comprises 16 residues. Treatment defined: 19 received Ad26.COV2.S at low or high dose, single or two shots; about 5 received placebo; per-sample allocation not given. Sampling was performed 63 days after the first vaccine or placebo injection. The vaccine delivered Wuhan-strain SARS-CoV-2 spike through an Ad26 vector.

The source is a person aged 18-65 years who received the Ad26.COV2.S COVID-19 vaccine or a placebo. The rearrangement uses TRBV6-2 or TRBV6-3 and TRBJ2-5; 12 positions match TRBD2. The sample in question was peripheral blood, obtained in a trial of Ad26.COV2.S vaccine versus placebo. CDR3 sequence reads: CASSSQASGRVETQYF. The CDR3 DNA reads TGTGCCAGCAGTTCCCAAGCTAGCGGGAGGGTGGAGACCCAGTACTTC.